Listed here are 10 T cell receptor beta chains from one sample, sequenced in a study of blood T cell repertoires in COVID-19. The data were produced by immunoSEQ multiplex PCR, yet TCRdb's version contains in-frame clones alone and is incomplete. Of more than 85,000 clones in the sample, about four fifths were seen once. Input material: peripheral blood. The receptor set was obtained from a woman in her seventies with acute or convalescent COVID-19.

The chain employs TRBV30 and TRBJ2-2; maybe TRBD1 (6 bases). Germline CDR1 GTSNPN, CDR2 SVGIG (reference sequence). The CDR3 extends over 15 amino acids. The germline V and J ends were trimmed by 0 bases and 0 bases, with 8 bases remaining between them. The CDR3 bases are TGTGCCTGGAGTGTGGGACACCCGAACACCGGGGAGCTGTTTTTT. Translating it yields CAWSVGHPNTGELFF.

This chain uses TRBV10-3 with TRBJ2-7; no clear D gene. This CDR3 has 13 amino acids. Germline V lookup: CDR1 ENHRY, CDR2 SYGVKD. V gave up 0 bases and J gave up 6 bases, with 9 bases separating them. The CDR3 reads CAISESEFTEQYF. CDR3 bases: TGTGCCATCAGTGAGTCAGAGTTTACCGAGCAGTACTTC.

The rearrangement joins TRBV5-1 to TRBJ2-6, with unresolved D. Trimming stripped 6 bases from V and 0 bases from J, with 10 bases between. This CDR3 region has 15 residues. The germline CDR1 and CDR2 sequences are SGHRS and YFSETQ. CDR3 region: CASNSLGSGANVLTF. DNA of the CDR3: TGCGCCAGCAACAGCTTGGGCTCTGGGGCCAACGTCCTGACTTTC.

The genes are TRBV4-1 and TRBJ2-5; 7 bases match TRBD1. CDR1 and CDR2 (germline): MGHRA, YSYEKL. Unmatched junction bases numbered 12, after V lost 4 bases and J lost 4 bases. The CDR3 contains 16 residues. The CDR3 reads CASSPRVGQAGETQYF. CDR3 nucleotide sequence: TGCGCCAGCAGCCCACGGGTCGGACAGGCGGGAGAGACCCAGTACTTC.

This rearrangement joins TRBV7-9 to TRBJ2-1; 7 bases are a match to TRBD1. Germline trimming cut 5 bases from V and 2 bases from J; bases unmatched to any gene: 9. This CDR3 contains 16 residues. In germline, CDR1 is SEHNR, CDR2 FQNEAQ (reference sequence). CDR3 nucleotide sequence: TGTGCCAGCAGCCCCCCGACAGGGAAGGCCTACAATGAGCAGTTCTTC. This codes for CASSPPTGKAYNEQFF. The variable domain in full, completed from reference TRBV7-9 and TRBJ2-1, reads DTGVSQNPRHKITKRGQNVTFRCDPISEHNRLYWYRQTLGQGPEFLTYFQNEAQLEKSRLLSDRFSAERPKGSFSTLEIQRTEQGDSAMYLCASSPPTGKAYNEQFFGPGTRLTVL.

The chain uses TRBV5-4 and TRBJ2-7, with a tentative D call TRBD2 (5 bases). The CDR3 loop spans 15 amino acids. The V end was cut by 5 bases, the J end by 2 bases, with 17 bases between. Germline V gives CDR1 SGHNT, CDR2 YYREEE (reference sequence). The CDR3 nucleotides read TGTGCCAGCAGTCCCACTAGTTCCAAAACCTACGAGCAGTACTTC. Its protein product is CASSPTSSKTYEQYF.

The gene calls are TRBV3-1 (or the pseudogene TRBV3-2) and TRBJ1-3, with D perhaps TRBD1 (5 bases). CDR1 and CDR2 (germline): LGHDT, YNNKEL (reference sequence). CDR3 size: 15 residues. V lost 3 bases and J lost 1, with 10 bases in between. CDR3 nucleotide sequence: TGTGCCAGCAGCCATGACAGCTTATCTGGAAACACCATATATTTT. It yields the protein CASSHDSLSGNTIYF.

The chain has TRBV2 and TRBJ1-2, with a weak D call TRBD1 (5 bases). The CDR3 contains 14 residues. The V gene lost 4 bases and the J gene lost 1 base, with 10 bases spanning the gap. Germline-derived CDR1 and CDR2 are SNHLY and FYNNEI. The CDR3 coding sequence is TGTGCCAGCAGTGTTGGGGCCATTAACTATGGCTACACCTTC. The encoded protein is CASSVGAINYGYTF.

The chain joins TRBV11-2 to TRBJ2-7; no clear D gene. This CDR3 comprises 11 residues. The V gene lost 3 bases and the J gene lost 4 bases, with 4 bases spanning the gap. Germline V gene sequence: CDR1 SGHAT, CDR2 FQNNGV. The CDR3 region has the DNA TGTGCCAGCAGCTTCAGTTACGAGCAGTACTTC. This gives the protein CASSFSYEQYF.

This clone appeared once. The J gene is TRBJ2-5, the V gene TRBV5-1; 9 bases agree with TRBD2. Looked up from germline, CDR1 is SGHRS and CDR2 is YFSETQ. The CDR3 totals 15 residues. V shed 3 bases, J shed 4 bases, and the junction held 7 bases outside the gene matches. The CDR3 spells CASSSKISGRETQYF. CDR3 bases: TGCGCCAGCAGCTCAAAGATTAGCGGGAGAGAGACCCAGTACTTC.